Each of the 32 T cell receptor beta chains below was sequenced from the same sample in a study of shared clonotypes between healthy human individuals. Terminally differentiated effector memory CD45RA+ cells were left out of the naive CD8 fraction, which was CD45RO-negative and positively selected for CCR7. Assay: immunoSEQ multiplex PCR; the TCRdb copy retains only in-frame clones and omits some. The profile shows some 2,000,000 clones, about 95% of them singletons. Specimen: naive CD8+ T cells sorted from blood. The receptors here all came from a man between 18 and 29 years old in good health.

V and J are TRBV14 and TRBJ1-4; tentative D call: TRBD1 (5 bases). Germline V gene data show CDR1 as SGHDN and CDR2 as FVKESK. The CDR3 is made up of 15 amino acids. Trimming removed 4 bases from V and 7 bases from J, with 16 bases in between. The CDR3 region is CASSPFRVVGEKLFF. As DNA, the CDR3 is TGTGCCAGCAGCCCCTTCAGGGTTGTGGGTGAAAAACTGTTTTTT.

The gene calls are TRBV7-9 and TRBJ2-3, with TRBD2 matching over 15 bases. The CDR3 is 17 residues long. The ends lost 4 bases at V and 2 bases at J; junction bases unmatched: 4. The germline CDR1 and CDR2 sequences are SEHNR and FQNEAQ (reference sequence). CDR3 coding DNA: TGTGCCAGCAGCTCCGGACTAGCGGGAGGGCTCACAGATACGCAGTATTTT. It is translated as CASSSGLAGGLTDTQYF.

The table lists this clone with a count of one. The gene calls are TRBV28 and TRBJ2-7, with D possibly matching TRBD1 (6 bases). V was trimmed by 4 bases and J by 0 bases, leaving 13 bases between them. The germline gives CDR1 MDHEN, CDR2 SYDVKM. The CDR3 runs 15 residues. The CDR3 protein is CASSYDRTFSYEQYF. The DNA for the CDR3 is TGTGCCAGCAGTTACGACAGGACCTTCTCCTACGAGCAGTACTTC.

This clone came up once. The rearrangement uses TRBV10-3 and TRBJ2-5; D not resolved. The CDR3 loop spans 15 amino acids. CDR1 is ENHRY and CDR2 is SYGVKD in the germline V gene. Trimming pared 0 bases from V and 1 base from J, leaving 9 bases between. The CDR3 DNA sequence: TGTGCCATCAGTGAGTCTGAGTTATTCCAAGAGACCCAGTACTTC. Translated, it gives CAISESELFQETQYF.

About this clone itself: The sample has other DNA sequences that encode this CDR3 too. The V call is TRBV5-8, the J call TRBJ2-7; D call uncertain. The CDR3 totals 12 residues. The germline V gene encodes CDR1 SGHTS and CDR2 YDEGEE. Trimming took off 1 base at V and 2 bases at J, with 4 bases between the two ends. The CDR3 region has the DNA TGTGCCAGCAGCTTGTTGGCCTACGAGCAGTACTTC. This codes for CASSLLAYEQYF.

This rearrangement joins TRBV7-9 to TRBJ1-2; D possibly corresponds to TRBD1 (5 bases). From germline, CDR1 is SEHNR and CDR2 FQNEAQ (reference sequence). CDR3 length: 17 residues. With 1 base removed from V and 4 bases from J, the gap between germline ends came to 19 bases. The CDR3 here is CASSLVLGPGVPYGYTF. CDR3 in DNA: TGTGCCAGCAGCTTAGTCCTGGGGCCGGGAGTTCCCTATGGCTACACCTTC.

The CDR3 loop is CASSYDSYGYTF. The CDR3 nucleotides are TGTGCCAGCAGCTACGACAGCTATGGCTACACCTTC. J is TRBJ1-2 and V is TRBV7-9, with D possibly matching TRBD1 (5 bases). The germline V gene has CDR1 SEHNR and CDR2 FQNEAQ (reference sequence). Trimming removed 4 bases at V and 4 bases at J, with 7 bases between. This CDR3 is built from 12 residues.

This clone was recorded only once. Other DNA sequences of this sample code for an identical CDR3. The chain is built from TRBV7-9 and TRBJ1-1; D is ambiguous. This CDR3 is built from 12 residues. Trimming cost V 2 bases and J 4 bases, with 5 bases left between them. Germline V gene sequence: CDR1 SEHNR, CDR2 FQNEAQ (reference sequence). The CDR3 DNA is TGTGCCAGCAGCTTACGGGGCACTGAAGCTTTCTTT. Translating it yields CASSLRGTEAFF.

This clone was counted a single time. The V call is TRBV30, the J call TRBJ2-2; perhaps TRBD2 as D (7 bases). The CDR3 runs 16 residues. Per germline, CDR1 GTSNPN and CDR2 SVGIG (reference sequence). V was shortened by 0 bases and J by 1 base, with 12 bases between the two germline ends. This chain's CDR3 is CAWSVQGGVNTGELFF. The CDR3 DNA is TGTGCCTGGAGTGTACAGGGAGGGGTGAACACCGGGGAGCTGTTTTTT.

This chain connects TRBV4-3 to TRBJ2-7; 8 bases agree with TRBD1. This CDR3 spans 15 amino acids. CDR1 is LGHNA, CDR2 YSLEER, per germline. With V trimmed by 1 base and J by 3 bases, 5 bases remained unmatched. CDR3 DNA sequence: TGCGCCAGCAGCCAAGGGTCCGGGACAGGCTACGAGCAGTACTTC. Protein product: CASSQGSGTGYEQYF.

The gene calls are TRBV27 and TRBJ1-5, with D uncertain. In germline, CDR1 is MNHEY, CDR2 SMNVEV (reference sequence). V was pared by 2 bases and J by 0 bases, with 8 bases between. The CDR3 loop spans 15 amino acids. The CDR3 nucleotides read TGTGCCAGCAGTTTAAGCTCAGATAGCAATCAGCCCCAGCATTTT. Its translation: CASSLSSDSNQPQHF.

The chain has TRBV4-3 and TRBJ1-1; 9 bases line up with TRBD1. CDR1 is LGHNA, CDR2 YSLEER, per germline. V shed 0 bases, J shed 11 bases, and the junction held 16 bases outside the gene matches. The CDR3 totals 17 residues. Written as DNA, the CDR3 is TGCGCCAGCAGCCAAGATGGGACCGGATTAGGACAGGGGACGGCTTTCTTT. It specifies CASSQDGTGLGQGTAFF.

V and J are TRBV4-3 and TRBJ2-7, with D perhaps TRBD1 or TRBD2 (5 bases each). Trimming removed 5 bases at V and 6 bases at J, with 17 bases between. The V gene's germline CDR1 is LGHNA and CDR2 YSLEER. The length of the CDR3 is 14 residues. The CDR3 is CASSAGTAMGEQYF. The CDR3 DNA reads TGCGCCAGCAGCGCCGGGACCGCCATGGGCGAGCAGTACTTC.

This clone was found a few times. The chain combines TRBV19 with TRBJ1-6; 8 bases are a match to TRBD1. V shed 7 bases and J 9 bases; nucleotides not matched to a gene: 5. This CDR3 is 13 amino acids long. CDR1 is LNHDA, CDR2 SQIVND, per germline (reference sequence). The CDR3 sequence is CASNDRGGSPLHF. In nucleotides, the CDR3 is TGTGCCAGTAACGACAGGGGAGGTTCACCCCTCCACTTT.

Points on this clone: Other DNA sequences in this sample translate to the same CDR3. CDR3 bases: TGTGCCAGCAGTTACTCAGCGGGGGACTCCTACAATGAGCAGTTCTTC. It is translated as CASSYSAGDSYNEQFF. The chain recombines TRBV6-5 with TRBJ2-1, with 8 nucleotides matching TRBD2. V lost 0 bases and J lost 0; bases outside the gene matches: 1. Germline CDR1 and CDR2: MNHEY and SVGAGI. The CDR3 contains 16 residues.

The V call is TRBV27, the J call TRBJ2-3; D is possibly TRBD2 (5 bases). The V end was cut by 6 bases, the J end by 2 bases, with 21 bases between. This CDR3 spans 17 amino acids. Germline values: CDR1 MNHEY, CDR2 SMNVEV (reference sequence). The CDR3 DNA is TGTGCCAGCAGCCCTTCAGAGGGCGACGCACCCACAGATACGCAGTATTTT. It is translated as CASSPSEGDAPTDTQYF.

This clone has a single count. The chain couples TRBV21-1 to TRBJ2-5; the D call TRBD2 from the table was never checked on the DNA. TRBV21-1 is a pseudogene locus. The CDR3 has 17 residues. CDR3 in DNA: TGTGCCAGCAGCAAAGGACCGGGACTAGGGGGTCGGGAGACCCAGTACTTC. The encoded protein is CASSKGPGLGGRETQYF.

This clone is a singleton in its sample. The gene calls are TRBV4-1 and TRBJ2-7, with D possibly matching TRBD1 (5 bases). Trimming removed 0 bases from V and 2 bases from J, with 11 bases in between. Germline CDR1 and CDR2: MGHRA and YSYEKL. The CDR3 is 15 amino acids. Here the CDR3 DNA reads TGCGCCAGCAGCCAAGAAGGGGCTTTTCCCTACGAGCAGTACTTC. Amino acid sequence: CASSQEGAFPYEQYF.

The J gene is TRBJ2-2, the V gene TRBV30; TRBD2 aligns across 7 bases. Germline V CDR1 and CDR2: GTSNPN, SVGIG (reference sequence). V dropped 3 bases and J dropped 2; count of bases not matched to a gene: 6. The CDR3 consists of 15 residues. The CDR3, as DNA: TGTGCCTGGAGCTGGGAGGGACCCAACACCGGGGAGCTGTTTTTT. Its protein product is CAWSWEGPNTGELFF.

The chain carries TRBV4-1 and TRBJ1-5; D remains unclear. CDR1 and CDR2 from the germline V gene are MGHRA and YSYEKL. This CDR3 comprises 15 residues. V dropped 3 bases and J dropped 1 base, with 10 bases sitting between them. For the CDR3, the DNA is TGCGCCAGCAGCCAGTGGTATGACAGCAATCAGCCCCAGCATTTT. Its translation is CASSQWYDSNQPQHF.

The V gene is TRBV19, the J gene TRBJ2-7, with 10 bases aligning to TRBD2. V shed 0 bases, J shed 6 bases, and the junction held 8 bases outside the gene matches. This CDR3 is built from 16 residues. Germline V gene sequence: CDR1 LNHDA, CDR2 SQIVND (reference sequence). CDR3 amino acids: CASSIDRSGRALEQYF. CDR3 nucleotide sequence: TGTGCCAGTAGTATAGATCGCAGCGGGAGGGCCCTCGAGCAGTACTTC.

This rearrangement joins TRBV19 to TRBJ2-5; the D is unclear. This CDR3 has 14 amino acids. V was trimmed by 4 bases and J by 2 bases, leaving 11 bases between them. The V gene's germline CDR1 is LNHDA and CDR2 SQIVND (reference sequence). This CDR3 is CASSTRSYQETQYF. The CDR3 bases are TGTGCCAGTAGTACCCGCAGTTATCAAGAGACCCAGTACTTC.

The chain has TRBV9 and TRBJ2-1, with D unresolved. The CDR3 is 15 amino acids. The germline CDR1 and CDR2 sequences are SGDLS and YYNGEE. V dropped 6 bases and J dropped 4 bases, with 17 bases sitting between them. CDR3 amino acids: CASTKGGFDYNEQFF. CDR3 nucleotide sequence: TGTGCCAGCACCAAAGGCGGTTTCGATTACAATGAGCAGTTCTTC.

The V call is TRBV6-5, the J call TRBJ2-7; 8 bases line up with TRBD2. Germline trimming cut 6 bases from V and 9 bases from J; bases unmatched to any gene: 13. Germline CDR1 and CDR2: MNHEY and SVGAGI. The CDR3 is 14 residues long. The CDR3 is CASSPFREGMPQYF. Here the CDR3 DNA reads TGTGCCAGCAGCCCATTCCGGGAGGGGATGCCGCAGTACTTC.

The rearrangement joins TRBV30 to TRBJ2-6, with 7 bases lining up with TRBD1. CDR1 GTSNPN and CDR2 SVGIG come from the germline V gene (reference sequence). The ends lost 3 bases at V and 0 bases at J; junction bases unmatched: 11. This CDR3 contains 18 residues. CDR3 DNA: TGTGCCTGGAGGGGCCCGGGACAGAGCCTCTCTGGGGCCAACGTCCTGACTTTC. Amino acid sequence: CAWRGPGQSLSGANVLTF.

This rearrangement joins TRBV4-3 to TRBJ2-2, with D hard to call. This CDR3 region has 17 residues. Germline V gene sequence: CDR1 LGHNA, CDR2 YSLEER. Trimming removed 1 base at V and 3 bases at J, with 15 bases between. The CDR3 reads CASSQVARTDHTGELFF. The CDR3 DNA is TGCGCCAGCAGCCAAGTCGCCAGGACGGACCACACCGGGGAGCTGTTTTTT.

The chain uses TRBV11-2 and TRBJ2-3, with D perhaps matching TRBD1 or TRBD2 (5 bases each). The germline CDR1 and CDR2 sequences are SGHAT and FQNNGV. With 8 bases removed from V and 3 bases from J, the gap between germline ends came to 12 bases. The CDR3 runs 13 residues. Here the CDR3 DNA reads TGTGCCAGCGGGGGTGGTGGGACAGATACGCAGTATTTT. This encodes CASGGGGTDTQYF. Full variable domain (outside the CDR3, taken from reference TRBV11-2 and TRBJ2-3): EAGVAQSPRYKIIEKRQSVAFWCNPISGHATLYWYQQILGQGPKLLIQFQNNGVVDDSQLPKDRFSAERLKGVDSTLKIQPAKLEDSAVYLCASGGGGTDTQYFGPGTRLTVL.

The chain is built from TRBV7-6 and TRBJ1-2; no reliable D call. Germline V lookup: CDR1 SGHVS, CDR2 FNYEAQ. V gave up 1 base and J gave up 4 bases, with 10 bases separating them. The CDR3 length is 14 residues. The CDR3 sequence: CASSLEGSPYGYTF. CDR3 in DNA: TGTGCCAGCAGCTTAGAGGGCTCACCCTATGGCTACACCTTC.

The chain has TRBV4-3 and TRBJ2-1; 8 positions match TRBD2. The CDR3 has 14 amino acids. Germline CDR1 is LGHNA and CDR2 is YSLEER. V dropped 4 bases and J dropped 8; count of bases not matched to a gene: 7. The CDR3: CASSRGLAVYEQFF. The CDR3 DNA follows: TGCGCCAGCAGCCGCGGACTAGCAGTTTATGAGCAGTTCTTC.

This chain links TRBV4-1 with TRBJ2-7; D possibly corresponds to TRBD2 (6 bases). V lost 2 bases and J lost 5, with 10 bases in between. Germline lookup yields CDR1 MGHRA and CDR2 YSYEKL. The CDR3 covers 13 residues. The CDR3 region has the DNA TGCGCCAGCAGCCAAATATCGGGGGACGAGCAGTACTTC. Amino acid sequence: CASSQISGDEQYF.

The V and J genes are TRBV6-1 and TRBJ1-4; D perhaps matches TRBD1 (6 bases). Trimming took off 2 bases at V and 5 bases at J, with 15 bases between the two ends. This CDR3 region has 16 residues. The germline gives CDR1 MNHNS, CDR2 SASEGT. The CDR3 here is CASSELGGGLNEKLFF. In DNA form, the CDR3 reads TGTGCCAGCAGTGAATTGGGGGGCGGGTTGAATGAAAAACTGTTTTTT.

This chain connects TRBV28 to TRBJ1-6; the match to TRBD1 covers 10 bases. Germline values: CDR1 MDHEN, CDR2 SYDVKM. CDR3 length: 16 amino acids. Trimming cost V 9 bases and J 4 bases; bases outside gene matches: 9. CDR3 protein: CASLKDRGLYNSPLHF. DNA of the CDR3: TGTGCCAGTCTTAAAGACAGGGGGCTTTATAATTCACCCCTCCACTTT.